This paragraph covers one TCR beta chain sequence. The antigen is undetermined. Only in-frame clones appear in the TCRdb table, and some are missing; sequencing was by immunoSEQ multiplex PCR. The sample carries 35,000 to 45,000 clones, approximately 77% recorded once. V lost 6 bases to trimming and J lost 0 bases, with 13 bases between them. CDR3 length: 15 amino acids. Germline V gene data show CDR1 as SGDLS and CDR2 as YYNGEE. This sample was taken from a study of radiotherapy plus CTLA-4 blockade in lung cancer. Study-level points and caveats: After treatment with radiotherapy plus ipilimumab, TCR clones that came from the tumor expanded in blood.

The V and J genes are TRBV9 and TRBJ1-3; tentatively, D is TRBD1 (6 bases). The origin of this receptor is a human donor with non-small cell lung cancer whose response to radiotherapy plus ipilimumab could not be evaluated. Here the sequenced sample was peripheral blood, taken from a patient treated with radiotherapy plus ipilimumab. The CDR3: CASNRQDNSGNTIYF. Written as DNA, the CDR3 is TGTGCCAGCAACCGACAGGACAACTCTGGAAACACCATATATTTT.